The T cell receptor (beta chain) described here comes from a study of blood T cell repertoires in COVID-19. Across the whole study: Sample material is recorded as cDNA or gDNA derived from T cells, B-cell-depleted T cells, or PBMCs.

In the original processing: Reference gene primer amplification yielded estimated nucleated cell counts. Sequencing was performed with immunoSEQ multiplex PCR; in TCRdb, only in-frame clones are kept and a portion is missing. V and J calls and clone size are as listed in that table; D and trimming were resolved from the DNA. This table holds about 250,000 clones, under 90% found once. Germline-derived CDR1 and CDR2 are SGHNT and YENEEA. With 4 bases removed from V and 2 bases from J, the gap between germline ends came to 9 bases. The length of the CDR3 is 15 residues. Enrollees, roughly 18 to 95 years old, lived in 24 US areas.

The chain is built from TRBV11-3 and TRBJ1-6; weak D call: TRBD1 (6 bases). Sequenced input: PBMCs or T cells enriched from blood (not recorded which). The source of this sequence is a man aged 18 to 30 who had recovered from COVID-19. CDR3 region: CASSWDNPYNSPLHF. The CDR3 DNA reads TGTGCCAGCAGCTGGGACAATCCCTATAATTCACCCCTCCACTTT.